This paragraph reports one TCR beta chain. Authors' data handling: Nucleated cell number was recorded as an estimate derived from reference gene primer amplification. Method: immunoSEQ multiplex PCR; TCRdb's copy keeps in-frame clones and lacks some. V and J calls and clone size are given by that table; D and trimming were obtained from the DNA. This sample has roughly 330,000 clones, with about 82% found just once. The sample belongs to a study of blood T cell repertoires in COVID-19. Overall study context: Material from acute and convalescent COVID-19 was sourced from the United States, Italy and Spain. Sample material is recorded as cDNA or gDNA derived from T cells, B-cell-depleted T cells, or PBMCs.

The V gene end was trimmed by 6 bases and the J gene end by 6 bases; junction bases not matched to a gene: 5. The CDR3 consists of 14 residues. Per the germline V gene, CDR1 is MRHNA and CDR2 is SNTAGT. Input material: peripheral blood. This receptor was taken from a woman aged 45-65 years with acute or convalescent COVID-19. The rearrangement links TRBV6-4 to TRBJ1-2; 12 bases fit TRBD1. Here the CDR3 DNA reads TGTGCCAGCAGAAAGGGACAGGGGGCGAATGGCTACACCTTC. Protein: CASRKGQGANGYTF.